The 5 T cell receptor beta chains listed next were all sequenced from one sample in a study of cytomegalovirus exposure and HLA in healthy donors. The PCR was carried out with 60 Vbeta primers and 13 Jbeta primers. TCRdb's table, derived via immunoSEQ multiplex PCR, lists solely in-frame clones and lacks some. This table holds over 150,000 clones, approximately 80% found once. Sequencing was done on a sample of PBMCs. The receptors stem from a man in his forties in good health and CMV-seronegative.

The chain's CDR3 is CASRQVPEQPQHF. The CDR3, as DNA: TGTGCCAGCAGACAGGTTCCGGAGCAGCCCCAGCATTTT. This chain links TRBV7-2 with TRBJ1-5; D possibly corresponds to TRBD1 (5 bases). With 6 bases removed from V and 7 bases from J, the gap between germline ends came to 13 bases. This CDR3 is 13 amino acids long. Looked up from germline, CDR1 is SGHTA and CDR2 is FQGNSA.

The chain has TRBV5-1 and TRBJ2-1, with D possibly being TRBD2 (5 bases). CDR1 and CDR2 from the germline V gene are SGHRS and YFSETQ. The CDR3 is made up of 19 amino acids. V gave up 0 bases and J gave up 1 base, with 20 bases separating them. CDR3 DNA: TGCGCCAGCAGCTTGGGGCGCAGTGTCCCGCGGGTTTCCTACAATGAGCAGTTCTTC. Its translation: CASSLGRSVPRVSYNEQFF.

The chain is built from TRBV9 and TRBJ2-1, with D perhaps TRBD2 (7 bases). The CDR3 covers 13 residues. Germline assignment: CDR1 SGDLS and CDR2 YYNGEE. The V end was cut by 1 base, the J end by 12 bases, with 14 bases between. CDR3 in amino acids: CASSVTGGQGQFF. The CDR3 nucleotides are TGTGCCAGCAGCGTAACGGGGGGCCAAGGGCAGTTCTTC.

The chain's CDR3 is CASSNRGTGSYEQYF. The CDR3 DNA sequence: TGTGCCAGCAGCAATCGGGGGACAGGGTCCTACGAGCAGTACTTC. The rearrangement links TRBV21-1 to TRBJ2-7; the table gives TRBD1 as D, unverified against the DNA. TRBV21-1 is deemed a pseudogene. The CDR3 runs 15 residues.

The V call is TRBV2, the J call TRBJ1-3, with D unclear. The germline V gene has CDR1 SNHLY and CDR2 FYNNEI. V lost 2 bases to trimming and J lost 4 bases, with 6 bases between them. This CDR3 is built from 13 residues. Here the CDR3 DNA reads TGTGCCAGCAGTGAAAATTCGGGAAACACCATATATTTT. Amino acids: CASSENSGNTIYF.